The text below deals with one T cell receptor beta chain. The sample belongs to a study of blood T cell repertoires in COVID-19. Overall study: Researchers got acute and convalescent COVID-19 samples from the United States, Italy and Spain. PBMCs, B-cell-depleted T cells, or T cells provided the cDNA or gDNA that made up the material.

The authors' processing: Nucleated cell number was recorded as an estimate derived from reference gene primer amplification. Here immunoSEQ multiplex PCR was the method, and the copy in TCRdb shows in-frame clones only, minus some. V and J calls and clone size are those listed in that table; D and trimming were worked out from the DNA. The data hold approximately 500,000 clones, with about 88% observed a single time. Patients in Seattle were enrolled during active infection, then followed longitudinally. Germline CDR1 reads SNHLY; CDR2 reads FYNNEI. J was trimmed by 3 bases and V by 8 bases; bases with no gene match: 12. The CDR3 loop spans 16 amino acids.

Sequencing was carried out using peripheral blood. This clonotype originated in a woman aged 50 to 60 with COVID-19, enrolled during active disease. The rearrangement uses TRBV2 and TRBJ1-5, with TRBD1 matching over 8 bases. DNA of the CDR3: TGTGCCAGCGGGGAGGGGGTGACAGGGGCCAATCAGCCCCAGCATTTT. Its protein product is CASGEGVTGANQPQHF.